Sequencing of this T cell receptor (beta chain) was carried out in a study of CD8 T cells in ankylosing spondylitis. Study results and limitations: Disease-linked clones bore a CD8+ phenotype and were relatively rare in peripheral blood. Some of the motif variants had earlier been found in reactive arthritis patients' fluid and blood.

MiXCR, applied by TCRdb to the 5' RACE reads, yields one record per CDR3 protein. The sample has 90,000 to 100,000 distinct CDR3 sequences, about 8.3% seen once. This clonotype was seen repeatedly, ten times or more. Its matching antigen is unknown. V was pared by 8 bases and J by 5 bases, with 14 bases between. Germline CDR1 KGHDR, CDR2 SFDVKD. The CDR3 covers 13 residues. The receptor comes from a male donor with ankylosing spondylitis or in good health (not recorded which). What was sequenced was blood, either unsorted or a sorted T cell fraction (not recorded which). The V call is TRBV24-1, the J call TRBJ1-2; D gene unclear. CDR3 nucleotides: TGTGCCACCATACCGAGTGGGGTTTATGGCTACACCTTC. This gives the protein CATIPSGVYGYTF.